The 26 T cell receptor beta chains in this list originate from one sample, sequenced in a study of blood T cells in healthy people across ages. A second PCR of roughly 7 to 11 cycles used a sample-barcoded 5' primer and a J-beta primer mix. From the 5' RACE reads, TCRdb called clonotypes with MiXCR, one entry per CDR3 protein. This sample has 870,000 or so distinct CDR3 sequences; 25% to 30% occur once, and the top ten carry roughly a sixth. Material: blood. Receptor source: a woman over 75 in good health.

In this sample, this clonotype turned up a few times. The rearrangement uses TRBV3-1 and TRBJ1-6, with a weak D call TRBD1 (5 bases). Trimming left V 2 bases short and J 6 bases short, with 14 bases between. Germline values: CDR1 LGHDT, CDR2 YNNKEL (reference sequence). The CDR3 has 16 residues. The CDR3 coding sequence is TGTGCCAGCAGCCAACAGGGTGGGGGTCGTAATTCACCCCTCCACTTT. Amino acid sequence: CASSQQGGGRNSPLHF.

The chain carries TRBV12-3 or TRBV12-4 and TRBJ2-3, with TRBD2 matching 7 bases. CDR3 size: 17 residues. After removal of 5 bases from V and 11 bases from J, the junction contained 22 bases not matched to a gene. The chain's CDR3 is CASSPPASGMSADVQYF. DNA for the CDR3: TGTGCCAGCAGTCCCCCAGCTAGCGGAATGAGCGCAGATGTGCAGTATTTT.

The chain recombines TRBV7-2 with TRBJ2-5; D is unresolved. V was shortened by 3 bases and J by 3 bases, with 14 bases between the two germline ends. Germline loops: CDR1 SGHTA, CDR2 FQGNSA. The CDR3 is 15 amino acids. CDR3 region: CASSFLRAREETQYF. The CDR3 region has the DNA TGTGCCAGCAGCTTTCTGCGCGCACGGGAAGAGACCCAGTACTTC.

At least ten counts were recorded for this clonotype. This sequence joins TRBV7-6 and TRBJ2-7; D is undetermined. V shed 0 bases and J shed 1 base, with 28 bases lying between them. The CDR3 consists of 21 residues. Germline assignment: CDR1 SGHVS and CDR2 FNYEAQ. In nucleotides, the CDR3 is TGTGCCAGCAGCTTAGCGTCGATTTCACCAGGTTCCTCCGGCCGGTCCTACGAGCAGTACTTC. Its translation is CASSLASISPGSSGRSYEQYF.

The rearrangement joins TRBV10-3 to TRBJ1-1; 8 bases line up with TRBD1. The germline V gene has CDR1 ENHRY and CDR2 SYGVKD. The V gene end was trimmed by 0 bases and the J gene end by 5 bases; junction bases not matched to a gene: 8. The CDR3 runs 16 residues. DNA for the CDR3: TGTGCCATCAGTGAGTCTAGATCAGGGGGCAGGACTGAAGCTTTCTTT. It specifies CAISESRSGGRTEAFF.

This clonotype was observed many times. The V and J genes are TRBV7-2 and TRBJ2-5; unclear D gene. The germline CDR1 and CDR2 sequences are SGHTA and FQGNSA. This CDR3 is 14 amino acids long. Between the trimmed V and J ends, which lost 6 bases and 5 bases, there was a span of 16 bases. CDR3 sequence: CASSSSTAPETQYF. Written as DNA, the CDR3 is TGTGCCAGCAGTTCATCGACGGCCCCGGAGACCCAGTACTTC.

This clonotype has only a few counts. The CDR3 region has the DNA TGTGCCAGCAGCGTAGGGGAGCGGGGGCCAAACACAGATACGCAGTATTTT. Residues: CASSVGERGPNTDTQYF. The chain carries TRBV9 and TRBJ2-3, with TRBD2 matching 8 bases. Looked up from germline, CDR1 is SGDLS and CDR2 is YYNGEE. The CDR3 spans 17 residues. After removal of 0 bases from V and 2 bases from J, the junction contained 8 bases not matched to a gene.

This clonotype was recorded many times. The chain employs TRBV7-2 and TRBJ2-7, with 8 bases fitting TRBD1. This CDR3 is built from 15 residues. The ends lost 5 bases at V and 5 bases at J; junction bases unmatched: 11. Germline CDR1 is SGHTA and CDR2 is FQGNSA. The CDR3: CASSPSRTGIHEQYF. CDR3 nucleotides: TGTGCCAGCAGCCCTAGCCGGACAGGGATACACGAGCAGTACTTC.

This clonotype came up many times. CDR3 sequence: CSARGTSGYNEQFF. CDR3 DNA sequence: TGCAGTGCTAGGGGGACTAGCGGATACAATGAGCAGTTCTTC. V gene TRBV20-1 combines with J gene TRBJ2-1, with 11 bases lining up with TRBD2. The CDR3 is 14 amino acids. The germline V gene encodes CDR1 DFQATT and CDR2 SNEGSKA (reference sequence). Losses at the gene ends were 3 bases for V and 4 bases for J; bases not matched to a gene: 2.

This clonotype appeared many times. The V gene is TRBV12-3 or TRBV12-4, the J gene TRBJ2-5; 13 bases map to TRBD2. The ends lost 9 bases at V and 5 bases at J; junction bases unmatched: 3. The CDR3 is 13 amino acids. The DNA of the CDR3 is TGTGCCAGTGCACTAGCGGGGGGGGAGACCCAGTACTTC. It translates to CASALAGGETQYF.

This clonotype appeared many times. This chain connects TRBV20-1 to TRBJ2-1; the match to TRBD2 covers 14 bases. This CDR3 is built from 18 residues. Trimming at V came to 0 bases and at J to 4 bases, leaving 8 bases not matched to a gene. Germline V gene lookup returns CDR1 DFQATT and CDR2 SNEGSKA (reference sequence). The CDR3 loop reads CSARDPRTSGGRYNEQFF. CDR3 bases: TGCAGTGCTAGAGATCCCCGGACTAGCGGGGGGCGGTACAATGAGCAGTTCTTC.

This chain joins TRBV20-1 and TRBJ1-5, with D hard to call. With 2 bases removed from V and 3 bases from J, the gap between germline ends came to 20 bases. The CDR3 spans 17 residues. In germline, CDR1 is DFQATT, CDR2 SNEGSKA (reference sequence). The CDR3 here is CSARNNGFLPNNQPQHF. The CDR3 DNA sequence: TGCAGTGCTAGAAACAATGGTTTTCTCCCTAACAATCAGCCCCAGCATTTT.

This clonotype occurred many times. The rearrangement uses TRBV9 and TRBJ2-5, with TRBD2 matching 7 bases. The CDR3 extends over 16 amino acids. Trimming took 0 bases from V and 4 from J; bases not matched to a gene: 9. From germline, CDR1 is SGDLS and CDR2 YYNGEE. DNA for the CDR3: TGTGCCAGCAGCGTAGGAGGTGGGGGGGTAACAGAGACCCAGTACTTC. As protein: CASSVGGGGVTETQYF.

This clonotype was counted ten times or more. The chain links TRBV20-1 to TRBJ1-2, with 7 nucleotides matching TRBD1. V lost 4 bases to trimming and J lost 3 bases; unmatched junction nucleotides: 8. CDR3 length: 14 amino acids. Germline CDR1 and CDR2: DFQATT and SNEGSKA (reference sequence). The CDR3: CSATGGQDYYGYTF. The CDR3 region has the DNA TGCAGTGCTACGGGAGGACAGGACTACTATGGCTACACCTTC.

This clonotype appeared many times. DNA of the CDR3: TGCAGTGCTAGACGTCAGGGGGCCGGGTATGGCTACACCTTC. Encoded protein: CSARRQGAGYGYTF. The chain has TRBV20-1 and TRBJ1-2; TRBD1 matches 8 bases. Germline assignment: CDR1 DFQATT and CDR2 SNEGSKA (reference sequence). CDR3 size: 14 residues. V lost 2 bases to trimming and J lost 5 bases; unmatched junction nucleotides: 7.

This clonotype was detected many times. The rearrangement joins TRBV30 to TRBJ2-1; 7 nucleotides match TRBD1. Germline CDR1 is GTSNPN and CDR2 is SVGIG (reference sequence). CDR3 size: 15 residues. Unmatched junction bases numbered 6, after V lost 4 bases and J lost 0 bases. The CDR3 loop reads CAWTTGQSSYNEQFF. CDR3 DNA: TGTGCCTGGACCACGGGACAGAGCTCCTACAATGAGCAGTTCTTC.

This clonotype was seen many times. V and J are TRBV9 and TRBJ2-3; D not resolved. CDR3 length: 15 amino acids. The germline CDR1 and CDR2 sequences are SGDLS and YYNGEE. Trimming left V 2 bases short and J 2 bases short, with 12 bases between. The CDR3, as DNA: TGTGCCAGCAGCGTCTCCTGGGCTGACACAGATACGCAGTATTTT. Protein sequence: CASSVSWADTDTQYF.

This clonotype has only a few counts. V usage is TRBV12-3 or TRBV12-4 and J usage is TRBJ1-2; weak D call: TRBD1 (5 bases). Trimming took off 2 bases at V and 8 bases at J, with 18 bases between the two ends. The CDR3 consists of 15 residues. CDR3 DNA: TGTGCCAGCAGTTTAATAACAGGTCCCAATTTCGGCTACACCTTC. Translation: CASSLITGPNFGYTF.

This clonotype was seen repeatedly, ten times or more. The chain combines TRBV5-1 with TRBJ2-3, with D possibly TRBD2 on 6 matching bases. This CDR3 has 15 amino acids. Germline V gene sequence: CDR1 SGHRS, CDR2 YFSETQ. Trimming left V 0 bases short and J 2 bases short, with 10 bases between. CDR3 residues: CASSLAGGYTDTQYF. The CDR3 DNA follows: TGCGCCAGCAGCTTGGCCGGGGGTTACACAGATACGCAGTATTTT.

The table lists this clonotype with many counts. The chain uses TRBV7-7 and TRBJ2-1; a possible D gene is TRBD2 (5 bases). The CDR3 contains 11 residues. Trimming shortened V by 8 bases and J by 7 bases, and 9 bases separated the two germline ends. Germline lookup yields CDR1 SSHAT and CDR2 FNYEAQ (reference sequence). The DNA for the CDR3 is TGTGCCAGCGGGAGTGCGAATGAGCAGTTCTTC. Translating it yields CASGSANEQFF.

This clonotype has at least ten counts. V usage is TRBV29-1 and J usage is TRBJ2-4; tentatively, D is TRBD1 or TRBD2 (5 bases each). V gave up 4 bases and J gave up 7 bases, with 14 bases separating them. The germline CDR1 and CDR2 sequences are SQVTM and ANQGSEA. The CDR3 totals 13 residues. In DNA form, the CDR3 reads TGCAGCGTTGTCCGGGACCTGGGCAACATTCAGTACTTC. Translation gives CSVVRDLGNIQYF.

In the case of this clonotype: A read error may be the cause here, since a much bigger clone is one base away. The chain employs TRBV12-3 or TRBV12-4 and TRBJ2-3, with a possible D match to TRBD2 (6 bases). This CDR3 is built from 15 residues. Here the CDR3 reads CASSLGGLYTDTEYF. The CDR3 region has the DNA TGTGCCAGCAGTTTAGGGGGACTCTACACAGATACGGAGTATTTT.

The CDR3, as DNA: TGTGCCATCAGGGAAGAGAAGTCGAACACCGGGGAGCTGTTTTTT. It specifies CAIREEKSNTGELFF. The chain couples TRBV25-1 to TRBJ2-2; tentatively, D is TRBD1 (5 bases). The germline V and J ends were trimmed by 10 bases and 0 bases, with 15 bases remaining between them. This CDR3 region has 15 residues. Germline V gene sequence: CDR1 MGHDK, CDR2 SYGVNS.

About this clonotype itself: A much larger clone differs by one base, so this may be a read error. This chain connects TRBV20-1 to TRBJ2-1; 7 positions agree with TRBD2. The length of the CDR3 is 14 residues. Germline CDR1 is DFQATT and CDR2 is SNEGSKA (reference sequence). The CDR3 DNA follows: TGCAGTGCTACCTCTAGCGGCTCCTACAATGAGCGGTTCTTC. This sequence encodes CSATSSGSYNERFF.

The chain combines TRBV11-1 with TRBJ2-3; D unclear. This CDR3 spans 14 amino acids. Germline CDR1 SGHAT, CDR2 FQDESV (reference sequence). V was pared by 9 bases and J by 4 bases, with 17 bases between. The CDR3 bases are TGTGCCAGTAGCCCGGGCTTGAGTGCAGATACGCAGTATTTT. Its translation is CASSPGLSADTQYF.

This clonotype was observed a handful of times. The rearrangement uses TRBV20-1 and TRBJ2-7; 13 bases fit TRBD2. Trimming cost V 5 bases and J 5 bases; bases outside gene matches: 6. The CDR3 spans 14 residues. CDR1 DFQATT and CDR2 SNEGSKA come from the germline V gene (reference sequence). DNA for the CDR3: TGCAGTGCTCAAACTAGCGGGGGGGCCAACGAGCAGTACTTC. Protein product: CSAQTSGGANEQYF.